Reported below is one TCR delta chain. At one of its ends the junction is not consistent with the germline gene, which may arise from a read error. TCRdb re-processed the RT-PCR reads via CATT. The sample includes roughly 1,200 delta-chain clones, approximately 37% of them seen just once. The CDR3 sequence is 16 residues long. Germline CDR1 is GEAIGNYY and CDR2 is EKD. The source of the sample is a study of gamma-delta T cells after stem cell transplantation. The chain uses TRDV2 and TRDJ1; D possibly corresponds to TRDD3 (6 bases). The sequenced material came from gamma-delta T cells. The clonotype comes from a human donor. It is not recorded whose cells these are; they may come from a transplant donor. The CDR3 reads CACGTVGATDTDKLIF. The CDR3 coding sequence is TGTGCCTGTGGCACCGTGGGGGCTACTGACACCGATAAACTCATCTTT.